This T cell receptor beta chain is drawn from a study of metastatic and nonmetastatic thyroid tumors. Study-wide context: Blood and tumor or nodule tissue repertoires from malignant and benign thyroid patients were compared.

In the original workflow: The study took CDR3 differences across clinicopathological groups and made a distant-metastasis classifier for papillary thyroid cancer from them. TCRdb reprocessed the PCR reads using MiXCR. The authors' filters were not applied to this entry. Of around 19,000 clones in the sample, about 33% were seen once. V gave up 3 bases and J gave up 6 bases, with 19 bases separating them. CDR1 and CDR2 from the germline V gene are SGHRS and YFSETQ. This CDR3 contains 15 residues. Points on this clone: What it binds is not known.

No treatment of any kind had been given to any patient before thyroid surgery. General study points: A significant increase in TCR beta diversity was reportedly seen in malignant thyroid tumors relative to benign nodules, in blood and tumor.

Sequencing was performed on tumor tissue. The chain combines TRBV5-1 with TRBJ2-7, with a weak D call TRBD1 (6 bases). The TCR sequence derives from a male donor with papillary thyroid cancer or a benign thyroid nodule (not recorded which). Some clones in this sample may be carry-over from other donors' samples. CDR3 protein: CASSSPVGGGSEQYF. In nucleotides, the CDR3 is TGCGCCAGCAGCTCCCCGGTCGGTGGGGGCTCCGAGCAGTACTTC.